Shown below are 26 T cell receptor beta chains from a single sample sequenced in a study of blood T cell repertoires in COVID-19. Sequencing was performed with immunoSEQ multiplex PCR; in TCRdb, only in-frame clones are kept and a portion is missing. This table holds over 40,000 clones, 65% to 90% found once. Sequenced input: peripheral blood. The receptor source for this set is a human donor in a cohort sampled during active COVID-19.

V gene TRBV6-5 combines with J gene TRBJ1-2; D may be TRBD1 (6 bases). CDR1 is MNHEY and CDR2 is SVGAGI in the germline V gene. V was cut by 5 bases and J by 7 bases, with 14 bases left in between. CDR3 length equals 13 residues. The CDR3, as DNA: TGTGCCAGCAGTCCCTGGGGGCAACCTGGCTACACCTTC. This sequence encodes CASSPWGQPGYTF.

This clone came up once. The J gene is TRBJ2-2, the V gene TRBV7-8; D might be TRBD1 (6 bases). CDR1 is SGHVS and CDR2 is FQNEAQ in the germline V gene. V was cut by 6 bases and J by 5 bases, with 10 bases left in between. This CDR3 comprises 13 residues. The CDR3 protein is CASSYRDTGELFF. Here the CDR3 DNA reads TGTGCCAGCAGTTACAGGGATACCGGGGAGCTGTTTTTT.

This chain joins TRBV25-1 and TRBJ2-5; TRBD1 aligns across 9 bases. This CDR3 comprises 15 residues. Germline trimming cut 5 bases from V and 1 base from J; bases unmatched to any gene: 5. CDR1 is MGHDK and CDR2 is SYGVNS in the germline V gene. CDR3 in amino acids: CASSIRTGAQETQYF. In DNA, the CDR3 is TGTGCCAGCAGTATACGGACAGGGGCCCAAGAGACCCAGTACTTC.

The rearrangement links TRBV7-9 to TRBJ2-5; D is ambiguous. The CDR3 runs to 14 residues. CDR1 and CDR2 (germline): SEHNR, FQNEAQ (reference sequence). V lost 8 bases to trimming and J lost 3 bases, with 16 bases between them. CDR3 loop: CASRPSSGEETQYF. CDR3 nucleotide sequence: TGTGCCAGCCGACCGAGCTCGGGTGAAGAGACCCAGTACTTC.

The chain links TRBV28 to TRBJ2-7, with TRBD2 as a possible D gene (6 bases). Germline V gives CDR1 MDHEN, CDR2 SYDVKM. Trimming removed 6 bases from V and 6 bases from J, with 12 bases in between. This CDR3 is 12 amino acids long. The CDR3 loop is CASRLGGIEQYF. The CDR3 region has the DNA TGTGCCAGCAGACTGGGAGGTATCGAGCAGTACTTC.

V usage is TRBV9 and J usage is TRBJ1-2, with a weak D call TRBD1 (6 bases). The CDR3 extends over 14 amino acids. Trimming shortened V by 4 bases and J by 4 bases, and 14 bases separated the two germline ends. The germline V gene has CDR1 SGDLS and CDR2 YYNGEE. The CDR3 sequence: CASSPQVGGYGYTF. The DNA of the CDR3 is TGTGCCAGCAGCCCTCAGGTAGGGGGCTATGGCTACACCTTC.

The rearrangement links TRBV2 to TRBJ2-3; 8 bases line up with TRBD2. Per germline, CDR1 SNHLY and CDR2 FYNNEI. The CDR3 sequence is 14 residues long. J gave up 6 bases and V 3 bases, and 5 bases lay outside the gene matches. The CDR3 sequence is CASSERTSLDTQYF. In DNA, the CDR3 is TGTGCCAGCAGTGAGAGGACTAGCTTGGATACGCAGTATTTT. The variable domain in full, completed from reference TRBV2 and TRBJ2-3, reads EPEVTQTPSHQVTQMGQEVILRCVPISNHLYFYWYRQILGQKVEFLVSFYNNEISEKSEIFDDQFSVERPDGSNFTLKIRSTKLEDSAMYFCASSERTSLDTQYFGPGTRLTVL.

This clone came up once. Here the CDR3 reads CASSGTSGNTGELFF. The CDR3 nucleotides are TGTGCCAGCAGCGGGACTAGCGGCAACACCGGGGAGCTGTTTTTT. This chain uses TRBV9 with TRBJ2-2, with 10 bases lining up with TRBD2. This CDR3 has 15 residues. Trimming at V came to 3 bases and at J to 2 bases, leaving 1 base not matched to a gene. CDR1 SGDLS and CDR2 YYNGEE come from the germline V gene.

The chain is built from TRBV9 and TRBJ1-1, with a possible D match to TRBD1 (5 bases). V lost 0 bases and J 0 bases, leaving 9 bases between the germline ends. This CDR3 has 15 residues. Germline V gene data show CDR1 as SGDLS and CDR2 as YYNGEE. The CDR3 region has the DNA TGTGCCAGCAGCGTAGACACAGGCATGAACACTGAAGCTTTCTTT. Residues: CASSVDTGMNTEAFF.

This chain joins TRBV28 and TRBJ1-4; the D gene is possibly TRBD1 (6 bases). Trimming took off 2 bases at V and 2 bases at J, with 12 bases between the two ends. CDR1 MDHEN and CDR2 SYDVKM come from the germline V gene. The CDR3 has 16 residues. CDR3 residues: CASSLRGGGTNEKLFF. Written as DNA, the CDR3 is TGTGCCAGCAGTTTAAGAGGGGGGGGGACTAATGAAAAACTGTTTTTT.

This chain connects TRBV9 to TRBJ2-6; TRBD2 aligns across 8 bases. The CDR3 covers 19 residues. Trimming took 4 bases from V and 0 from J; bases not matched to a gene: 12. Germline-derived CDR1 and CDR2 are SGDLS and YYNGEE. For the CDR3, the DNA is TGTGCCAGCAGCCCCGGTGCGGGGGGCGGTTACTCTGGGGCCAACGTCCTGACTTTC. As protein: CASSPGAGGGYSGANVLTF.

This rearrangement joins TRBV4-2 to TRBJ2-7, with 8 positions matching TRBD2. The CDR3 totals 16 residues. Trimming cost V 1 base and J 3 bases; bases outside gene matches: 8. From germline, CDR1 is LGHNA and CDR2 YNFKEQ. CDR3 residues: CASSQGGSGEYYEQYF. The CDR3 DNA reads TGTGCCAGCAGCCAAGGAGGTAGCGGGGAATACTACGAGCAGTACTTC.

The chain links TRBV10-2 to TRBJ1-1; D may be TRBD1 (5 bases). This CDR3 is 13 amino acids long. Trimming stripped 0 bases from V and 7 bases from J, with 9 bases between. Germline assignment: CDR1 WSHSY and CDR2 SAAADI. Here the CDR3 reads CASSESAGGEAFF. In DNA form, the CDR3 reads TGCGCCAGCAGTGAGTCGGCGGGGGGTGAAGCTTTCTTT.

The V call is TRBV5-1, the J call TRBJ2-7, with D possibly being TRBD1 (5 bases). Trimming stripped 2 bases from V and 6 bases from J, with 9 bases between. This CDR3 is 12 amino acids long. The germline V gene has CDR1 SGHRS and CDR2 YFSETQ. DNA for the CDR3: TGCGCCAGCAGCTTCCAGGGCTCCGAGCAGTACTTC. This sequence encodes CASSFQGSEQYF.

The J gene is TRBJ1-2, the V gene TRBV5-1; TRBD1 matches 8 bases. Germline CDR1 and CDR2: SGHRS and YFSETQ. The V segment lost 2 bases and the J segment 8 bases; nucleotides outside the gene matches: 8. CDR3 length equals 14 residues. CDR3: CASSLGQGAYGYTF. The CDR3 DNA is TGCGCCAGCAGCTTAGGGCAGGGGGCTTACGGCTACACCTTC.

The gene calls are TRBV10-3 and TRBJ2-5; TRBD2 matches 7 bases. J gave up 2 bases and V 11 bases, and 8 bases lay outside the gene matches. The CDR3 has 13 residues. CDR1 and CDR2 (germline): ENHRY, SYGVKD. CDR3 bases: TGTGCCCGAGCTAGCGGCCCACAAGAGACCCAGTACTTC. Residues: CARASGPQETQYF.

This clone was found once. The J gene is TRBJ2-1, the V gene TRBV30, with TRBD2 identical over 7 bases. Germline-derived CDR1 and CDR2 are GTSNPN and SVGIG (reference sequence). The CDR3 has 13 amino acids. V dropped 4 bases and J dropped 2; count of bases not matched to a gene: 2. The CDR3 protein is CAWMAGAYNEQFF. CDR3 sequence (DNA): TGTGCCTGGATGGCGGGGGCCTACAATGAGCAGTTCTTC. The whole variable domain, filled in from reference TRBV30 and TRBJ2-1, reads SQTIHQWPATLVQPVGSPLSLECTVEGTSNPNLYWYRQAAGRGLQLLFYSVGIGQISSEVPQNLSASRPQDRQFILSSKKLLLSDSGFYLCAWMAGAYNEQFFGPGTRLTVL.

The CDR3 sequence is CASSADTPVYEQYF. Written as DNA, the CDR3 is TGTGCCAGCAGCGCTGACACCCCCGTCTACGAGCAGTACTTC. This chain joins TRBV2 and TRBJ2-7, with D unclear. CDR3 length: 14 amino acids. Germline-derived CDR1 and CDR2 are SNHLY and FYNNEI. V was cut by 6 bases and J by 3 bases, with 15 bases left in between.

Here the CDR3 DNA reads TGTGCCACCAGTGACCCAAGCGGGAGAAGGGCAGATACGCAGTATTTT. Protein: CATSDPSGRRADTQYF. The J gene is TRBJ2-3, the V gene TRBV24-1; 8 nucleotides line up with TRBD2. V lost 4 bases to trimming and J lost 4 bases; unmatched junction nucleotides: 9. The CDR3 loop spans 16 amino acids. Germline loops: CDR1 KGHDR, CDR2 SFDVKD.

This chain joins TRBV14 and TRBJ2-7; 9 bases match TRBD1. This CDR3 has 13 amino acids. Germline CDR1 is SGHDN and CDR2 is FVKESK. V shed 3 bases and J 9 bases; nucleotides not matched to a gene: 6. CDR3 residues: CASSQGTGGVQYF. CDR3 DNA sequence: TGTGCCAGCAGCCAGGGTACAGGGGGCGTGCAGTACTTC.

The chain links TRBV6-2 or TRBV6-3 to TRBJ1-3, with 7 bases aligning to TRBD1. CDR3 length equals 17 residues. J gave up 2 bases and V 4 bases, and 11 bases lay outside the gene matches. From germline, CDR1 is MNHEY and CDR2 SVGEGT. DNA of the CDR3: TGTGCCAGCAGTTCTACATGGACAGGAACACCTGGAAACACCATATATTTT. It specifies CASSSTWTGTPGNTIYF.

The chain couples TRBV13 to TRBJ2-5; possible D gene TRBD2, 6 bases. The germline V gene encodes CDR1 PRHDT and CDR2 FYEKMQ (reference sequence). The germline V and J ends were trimmed by 0 bases and 5 bases, with 13 bases remaining between them. This CDR3 comprises 15 residues. CDR3 nucleotide sequence: TGTGCCAGCAGCTTAGGTACTAGCTTTCGGGAGACCCAGTACTTC. Its translation: CASSLGTSFRETQYF.

The chain uses TRBV19 and TRBJ2-1; 8 positions match TRBD1. Germline V CDR1 and CDR2: LNHDA, SQIVND (reference sequence). The CDR3 runs to 15 residues. V was pared by 3 bases and J by 6 bases, with 7 bases of the junction left unmatched. The CDR3 reads CASSILTGARNEQFF. The CDR3 DNA reads TGTGCCAGTAGTATTCTGACAGGGGCCCGCAATGAGCAGTTCTTC.

The genes are TRBV7-9 and TRBJ1-1; the D gene is possibly TRBD1 (6 bases). The V end was cut by 5 bases, the J end by 4 bases, with 11 bases between. There are 13 residues in the CDR3. The germline V gene encodes CDR1 SEHNR and CDR2 FQNEAQ (reference sequence). CDR3 sequence reads: CASSHQGITEAFF. CDR3 nucleotide sequence: TGTGCCAGCAGCCACCAGGGGATCACTGAAGCTTTCTTT.

This chain joins TRBV6-6 and TRBJ2-7; 8 bases agree with TRBD2. With 8 bases clipped from V and 4 bases from J, the junction kept 7 bases outside the gene matches. CDR3 length equals 13 residues. Germline loops: CDR1 MNHNY, CDR2 SVGAGI (reference sequence). Here the CDR3 reads CASGPSGSYEQYF. For the CDR3, the DNA is TGTGCCAGCGGCCCAAGCGGGAGTTACGAGCAGTACTTC.

The V gene is TRBV2, the J gene TRBJ2-5, with D unresolved. Germline V gene sequence: CDR1 SNHLY, CDR2 FYNNEI. Trimming took 6 bases from V and 1 from J, leaving 15 bases between them. The CDR3 is made up of 15 amino acids. CDR3 sequence (DNA): TGTGCCAGCAGGTTTGAGGCTAGACTCCAAGAGACCCAGTACTTC. It yields the protein CASRFEARLQETQYF.